Listed below are T cell receptor beta chains from one sample, sequenced in a study of CD8+ T cells in alopecia areata. TCRdb's copy holds only in-frame clones and misses some; the assay was immunoSEQ multiplex PCR. The repertoire includes about 200,000 clones, more than 45% of them detected once, and 1.6% sits in the top ten. Material: CD4+ T cells sorted from blood, obtained at week 4, from a patient treated with tofacitinib. These receptors all come from a human donor with alopecia areata. Each CDR3 is given with its conserved first and last residue. D genes are given only for firm matches. The listing skips clone size in some rows; elsewhere it reads once, few, many or a size class.

J | D | V | size | CDR3 | DNA
TRBJ1-5 | NA | TRBV4-3 | NA | CASSQAPVGNQPQHF | TGCGCCAGCAGCCAAGCCCCCGTAGGGAACCAGCCCCAGCATTTT
TRBJ2-6 | TRBD2 | TRBV2 | NA | CASRLAGAGRGANVLTF | TGTGCCAGCAGACTAGCGGGGGCCGGGAGAGGGGCCAACGTCCTGACTTTC
TRBJ1-1 | NA | TRBV4-2 | NA | CASSQADRTEAFF | TGTGCCAGCAGCCAAGCTGACCGTACTGAAGCTTTCTTT
TRBJ2-7 | TRBD2 | TRBV6-5 | NA | CASSRTSGNYEQYF | TGTGCCAGCAGCCGGACTAGCGGGAACTACGAGCAGTACTTC
TRBJ2-7 | TRBD1 | TRBV23-1 | many | CASSQSGNRGPSSYEQYF | TGCGCCAGCAGTCAATCGGGTAACAGGGGGCCCTCCTCCTACGAGCAGTACTTC
TRBJ1-1 | TRBD1 | TRBV10-3 | NA | CAISDSGQGVTEAFF | TGTGCCATCAGTGACTCCGGACAGGGGGTAACTGAAGCTTTCTTT
TRBJ1-1 | TRBD1 | TRBV4-1 | NA | CASSRVQGVMNTEAFF | TGCGCCAGCAGCCGGGTTCAGGGGGTTATGAACACTGAAGCTTTCTTT
TRBJ1-5 | TRBD1 | TRBV19 | many | CASSIDRGAAPHF | TGTGCCAGTAGTATTGACAGGGGAGCAGCCCCGCATTTT
TRBJ1-1 | NA | TRBV14 | NA | CASSPTFKKSGWSSSEAFF | TGTGCCAGCAGCCCAACTTTCAAGAAGTCCGGGTGGTCCAGCTCGGAAGCTTTCTTT
TRBJ2-1 | TRBD1 | TRBV5-6 | few | CASSLPGTGYNEQFF | TGTGCCAGCAGCCTACCCGGGACAGGTTACAATGAGCAGTTCTTC
TRBJ1-4 | NA | TRBV29-1 | NA | CSVRHTGTNEKLFF | TGCAGCGTTCGACACACAGGGACTAATGAAAAACTGTTTTTT
TRBJ1-1 | NA | TRBV7-2 | few | CASRRGIMNTEAFF | TGTGCCAGCAGGAGGGGGATAATGAACACTGAAGCTTTCTTT
TRBJ2-3 | NA | TRBV5-1 | NA | CASSLMDPGADTQYF | TGCGCCAGCAGCTTGATGGACCCCGGTGCGGATACGCAGTATTTT
TRBJ2-1 | TRBD1 | TRBV9 | NA | CASSVTGQGRNEQFF | TGTGCCAGCAGCGTAACGGGACAGGGTCGCAATGAGCAGTTCTTC
TRBJ2-1 | TRBD2 | TRBV14 | NA | CASSPPGHGGLNEQFF | TGTGCCAGCAGCCCCCCGGGGCACGGGGGGTTGAATGAGCAGTTCTTC
TRBJ2-5 | TRBD2 | TRBV9 | NA | CASSQGLEAETQYF | TGTGCCAGCAGTCAAGGACTAGAAGCGGAGACCCAGTACTTC
TRBJ1-4 | NA | TRBV7-9 | NA | CASRADSNNEKLFF | TGTGCCAGCAGAGCCGACAGTAATAATGAAAAACTGTTTTTT
TRBJ2-5 | TRBD2 | TRBV29-1 | NA | CSVGSGGKTQYF | TGCAGCGTTGGATCGGGAGGAAAGACCCAGTACTTC
TRBJ1-4 | TRBD1 | TRBV7-2 | NA | CASSGGQGHREKLFF | TGTGCCAGCAGCGGAGGACAGGGCCATAGGGAAAAACTGTTTTTT
TRBJ1-2 | TRBD1 | TRBV11-2 | NA | CASSLDRTGTYGYTF | TGTGCCAGCAGCTTAGATAGGACAGGGACCTATGGCTACACCTTC
TRBJ1-2 | TRBD1 | TRBV5-1 | NA | CASALQGQGYTF | TGCGCCTCAGCGTTACAGGGACAGGGCTACACCTTC
TRBJ1-5 | NA | TRBV30 | NA | CAWSVGREENQPQHF | TGTGCCTGGAGCGTCGGTAGGGAGGAGAATCAGCCCCAGCATTTT
TRBJ2-7 | TRBD2 | TRBV7-2 | NA | CASSLANRGTRLPYEQYF | TGTGCCAGCAGCTTAGCTAATCGTGGGACTAGGCTACCCTACGAGCAGTACTTC
TRBJ1-5 | TRBD1 | TRBV29-1 | NA | CSVMTGSQGQPQHF | TGCAGCGTAATGACAGGGTCCCAGGGTCAGCCCCAGCATTTT
TRBJ1-2 | TRBD1 | TRBV29-1 | NA | CSALTGATHYGYTF | TGCAGCGCCCTGACAGGGGCCACTCACTATGGCTACACCTTC
TRBJ1-5 | TRBD1 | TRBV27 | NA | CASSWGDPMGQRNQPQHF | TGTGCCAGCAGTTGGGGGGATCCGATGGGACAGCGGAATCAGCCCCAGCATTTT
TRBJ1-1 | NA | TRBV5-4 | NA | CASTAAPDTEAFF | TGTGCCAGCACCGCAGCCCCGGACACTGAAGCTTTCTTT
TRBJ1-4 | NA | TRBV9 | few | CASSTSHRVIATNEKLFF | TGTGCCAGCAGCACGAGTCACAGGGTAATTGCAACTAATGAAAAACTGTTTTTT
TRBJ1-2 | TRBD1 | TRBV30 | NA | CAWSVGWSGQANYGYTF | TGTGCCTGGAGTGTAGGCTGGTCCGGACAGGCTAACTATGGCTACACCTTC
TRBJ1-2 | NA | TRBV9 | once | CASSVAPSGALSGYTF | TGTGCCAGCAGCGTGGCACCTTCGGGGGCGCTTAGTGGCTACACCTTC
TRBJ2-3 | NA | TRBV30 | few | CAWGMVPTDTQYF | TGTGCCTGGGGAATGGTACCCACAGATACGCAGTATTTT
TRBJ1-2 | NA | TRBV27 | NA | CASSLDGNYGYTF | TGTGCCAGCAGTTTGGACGGAAACTATGGCTACACCTTC
TRBJ1-5 | NA | TRBV7-2 | NA | CASSLTGNQPQHF | TGTGCCAGCAGCTTAACAGGGAATCAGCCCCAGCATTTT
TRBJ2-7 | TRBD2 | TRBV7-8 | NA | CASSLGKLAGGYYEQYF | TGTGCCAGCAGCTTAGGCAAACTAGCGGGGGGTTACTACGAGCAGTACTTC
TRBJ2-3 | TRBD2 | TRBV4-3 | NA | CASSQPRTSGGTDTQYF | TGCGCCAGCAGCCAACCCCGGACTAGCGGGGGGACAGATACGCAGTATTTT
TRBJ1-1 | NA | TRBV18 | few | CASSPEGGDTEAFF | TGTGCCAGCTCACCGGAGGGCGGGGACACTGAAGCTTTCTTT
TRBJ2-2 | NA | TRBV4-3 | NA | CASSPDTYTGELFF | TGCGCCAGCAGCCCCGACACCTACACCGGGGAGCTGTTTTTT
TRBJ1-1 | NA | TRBV29-1 | few | CSGDSPGTEAFF | TGCAGCGGGGACTCCCCGGGGACTGAAGCTTTCTTT
TRBJ1-2 | NA | TRBV25-1 | few | CASRGVGGYTF | TGTGCCAGCAGAGGGGTTGGAGGCTACACCTTC
TRBJ2-7 | NA | TRBV7-2 | NA | CASSLSGTEQYF | TGTGCCAGCAGCTTATCCGGGACCGAGCAGTACTTC